The clone carrying this T cell receptor (beta chain) turned up a few times. Antigen unknown. The data belong to a study of T-cell memory formation after mild COVID-19. As for the study in general: Clusters of TCRs were largely donor specific.

Study conclusions and caveats: Contracting clones, day 15 to 85, had balanced CD4/CD8, and later expanders favored CD4+. Day 37-peaking second-wave clones had unconfirmed SARS-CoV-2 specificity.

5'RACE, which relied on constant-segment primers, yielded TCR alpha and TCR beta cDNA libraries carrying sample barcodes and UMIs. TCRdb passed the 5' RACE reads through MiXCR, listing each CDR3 protein once. The repertoire includes about 430,000 distinct CDR3 sequences, around 24% of them detected once, and roughly 8.7% sits in the top ten. The germline V gene encodes CDR1 LNHDA and CDR2 SQIVND (reference sequence). The CDR3 is 12 residues long. Trimming cost V 4 bases and J 7 bases, with 9 bases left between them. Sequencing was carried out using PBMCs or a T cell subset sorted from them (not recorded which). This receptor was identified in an adult woman who had mild COVID-19 (a few samples of this study predate the infection). Cell type and time point are not known. The chain has TRBV19 and TRBJ2-3, with D unresolved. The chain's CDR3 is CASSTRLYTQYF. The DNA of the CDR3 is TGTGCCAGTAGTACGCGTTTATATACGCAGTATTTT. The full variable domain, completed using reference TRBV19 and TRBJ2-3, is DGGITQSPKYLFRKEGQNVTLSCEQNLNHDAMYWYRQDPGQGLRLIYYSQIVNDFQKGDIAEGYSVSREKKESFPLTVTSAQKNPTAFYLCASSTRLYTQYFGPGTRLTVL.